The clone carrying this TCR beta chain has a count of ten or more. TCRdb processed the 5' RACE reads anew with MiXCR; each CDR3 protein has one entry. The data contain more than 1.5 million distinct CDR3 sequences, less than 40% of them singletons. The germline V and J ends were trimmed by 4 bases and 0 bases, with 13 bases remaining between them. Germline V gives CDR1 MNHEY, CDR2 SVGAGI. CDR3 length equals 15 residues. The data originate from a study of identical twins. The receptor was isolated from a newborn girl in good health. J is TRBJ2-7 and V is TRBV6-5; perhaps TRBD2 as D (6 bases). The sequenced material came from cord blood. CDR3 amino acids: CASSSTGLHSYEQYF. CDR3 in DNA: TGTGCCAGCAGTTCCACCGGACTACACTCCTACGAGCAGTACTTC.